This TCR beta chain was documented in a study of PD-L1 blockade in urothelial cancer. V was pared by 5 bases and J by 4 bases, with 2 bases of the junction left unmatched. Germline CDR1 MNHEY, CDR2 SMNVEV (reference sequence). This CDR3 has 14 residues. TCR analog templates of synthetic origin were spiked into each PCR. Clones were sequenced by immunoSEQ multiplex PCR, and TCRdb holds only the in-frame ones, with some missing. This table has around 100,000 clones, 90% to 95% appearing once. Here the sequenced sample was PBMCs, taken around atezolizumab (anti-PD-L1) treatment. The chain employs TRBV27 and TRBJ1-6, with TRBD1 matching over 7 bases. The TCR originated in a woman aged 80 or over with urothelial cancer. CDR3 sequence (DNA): TGTGCCAGCAGTAAGACAGGGTATAATTCACCCCTCCACTTT. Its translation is CASSKTGYNSPLHF.